This passage covers 10 T cell receptor beta chains from one sample sequenced in a study of T cell repertoires in cytomegalovirus infection. TCRdb processed the reads anew with MiXCR; each CDR3 protein has one entry. Among 200,000 to 250,000 distinct CDR3 sequences, 5% to 8.5% were seen once, and the ten largest hold more than 5.5%. The sample comprised PBMCs. The receptors here all came from a human donor in good health (CMV status not recorded). Some clones in this sample may be carry-over from other donors' samples.

There are a few counts of this clonotype. V is TRBV20-1 and J is TRBJ2-2; TRBD1 might be the D (6 bases). Germline V gene lookup returns CDR1 DFQATT and CDR2 SNEGSKA (reference sequence). V lost 6 bases, J lost 6 bases, and 17 bases lay in between. This CDR3 region has 14 residues. The CDR3 nucleotides read TGCAGTGCCTTAGGCAGGGGAAAGGCCGGGGAGCTGTTTTTT. Its translation is CSALGRGKAGELFF.

This clonotype was picked up many times. The V call is TRBV7-2, the J call TRBJ2-7; maybe TRBD2 (6 bases). CDR1 is SGHTA and CDR2 is FQGNSA in the germline V gene. V lost 1 base, J lost 5 bases, and 15 bases lay in between. There are 15 residues in the CDR3. The CDR3 protein is CASSLDRGLENEQYF. The CDR3 DNA reads TGTGCCAGCAGCTTAGATCGGGGGTTGGAAAACGAGCAGTACTTC.

This clonotype was counted ten times or more. The J gene is TRBJ2-1, the V gene TRBV20-1; the match to TRBD1 covers 10 bases. The germline gives CDR1 DFQATT, CDR2 SNEGSKA (reference sequence). This CDR3 comprises 16 residues. With V trimmed by 0 bases and J by 2 bases, 4 bases remained unmatched. The CDR3 reads CSAREMGQGPYNEQFF. The CDR3 region has the DNA TGCAGTGCTAGAGAGATGGGACAGGGGCCCTACAATGAGCAGTTCTTC.

This clonotype was counted at least ten times. J is TRBJ1-1 and V is TRBV6-2 or TRBV6-3; 9 bases are shared with TRBD1. Germline CDR1 and CDR2: MNHEY and SVGEGT. This CDR3 is built from 15 residues. J lost 5 bases, V lost 5 bases, and 9 bases had no gene match. The CDR3 is CASSLTGTGWTEAFF. CDR3 nucleotide sequence: TGTGCCAGCAGTCTTACGGGGACAGGGTGGACTGAAGCTTTCTTT.

This clonotype showed up many times. The CDR3 region is CSARLAGGFYTDTQYF. CDR3 DNA sequence: TGCAGTGCTAGACTTGCCGGGGGGTTTTACACAGATACGCAGTATTTT. This chain connects TRBV20-1 to TRBJ2-3, with 7 bases aligning to TRBD2. This CDR3 spans 16 amino acids. V shed 2 bases and J 2 bases; nucleotides not matched to a gene: 10. Germline V gene lookup returns CDR1 DFQATT and CDR2 SNEGSKA (reference sequence).

Ten or more counts support this clonotype. This chain connects TRBV6-2 or TRBV6-3 to TRBJ2-7; possibly TRBD1 for D (6 bases). CDR3 length: 16 amino acids. V gave up 4 bases and J gave up 3 bases, with 19 bases separating them. Germline V gene sequence: CDR1 MNHEY, CDR2 SVGEGT. The CDR3 loop is CASSSVPGHLNYEQYF. In DNA, the CDR3 is TGTGCCAGCAGTTCCGTACCGGGACACCTAAACTACGAGCAGTACTTC.

The V call is TRBV15, the J call TRBJ2-2, with 7 bases matching TRBD1. Trimming removed 6 bases from V and 5 bases from J; junction bases left unmatched: 9. The CDR3 runs to 15 residues. Germline values: CDR1 LNHNV, CDR2 YYDKDF (reference sequence). The chain's CDR3 is CATSIKGGRTGELFF. DNA of the CDR3: TGTGCCACCAGTATTAAAGGGGGCCGGACCGGGGAGCTGTTTTTT.

This clonotype came up a few times. At one of its ends the junction is not consistent with the germline gene, which may arise from a read error. CDR3 residues: CSARSGTAAGYTIYF. CDR3 DNA: TGCAGTGCCCGGTCTGGGACAGCTGCTGGATACACCATATATTTT. The chain is built from TRBV20-1 and TRBJ1-3; TRBD1 aligns across 7 bases. Germline CDR1 and CDR2: DFQATT and SNEGSKA (reference sequence). There are 15 residues in the CDR3.

This rearrangement joins TRBV12-3 or TRBV12-4 to TRBJ2-6; TRBD2 matches at 14 bases. The CDR3 is 19 residues long. V lost 4 bases, J lost 0 bases, and 5 bases stayed unmatched. CDR3 region: CASSSGTSGGPSGANVLTF. CDR3 coding DNA: TGTGCCAGCAGTTCGGGGACTAGCGGGGGCCCCTCTGGGGCCAACGTCCTGACTTTC.

At least ten counts were recorded for this clonotype. V is TRBV30 and J is TRBJ1-2, with 7 bases matching TRBD1. The CDR3 is made up of 15 amino acids. CDR1 is GTSNPN and CDR2 is SVGIG in the germline V gene (reference sequence). J lost 3 bases, V lost 4 bases, and 11 bases had no gene match. This CDR3 is CAWTPPGTAYYGYTF. In DNA, the CDR3 is TGTGCCTGGACCCCTCCCGGGACAGCTTACTATGGCTACACCTTC.